This is a list of T cell receptor beta chains from one sample in a study of metastatic and nonmetastatic thyroid tumors. Via MiXCR, TCRdb re-called the PCR reads. The table shows about 40,000 clones, with about an eighth occurring only once. The sequenced sample was blood. The receptors originated from a female donor with papillary thyroid cancer or a benign thyroid nodule (not recorded which). Some clones in this sample may be carry-over from other donors' samples. The conserved cysteine and the conserved F or W are not part of the CDR3 here.

v_call,cdr3_aa
TRBV24-1,ATSDRSGKETQY
TRBV6-2/TRBV6-3,ASSYDGSRTGGTDTQY
TRBV4-3,ASSQDWGLETQY
TRBV5-4,ASGAGGMGGELF
TRBV6-1,ASRVAGGPEDTQY
TRBV20-1,GGQGANSPLH
TRBV6-1,ASRRAGGSYEQY
TRBV29-1,SVLVGAGTGNEQY
TRBV11-2,ASSTKLKTSGRGAKNIQY
TRBV2,ASSEGLAAYEQY
TRBV18,ASSPSPNEKLF
TRBV5-6,ASSSDTELNSPLH
TRBV12-3/TRBV12-4,ASSTGQGIENTGELF
TRBV7-9,ASSPKLPEAF
TRBV2,ASSEGLAGGQETQY
TRBV27,ASRATSASKQF
TRBV28,ASSPGHLGQPQH
TRBV6-2/TRBV6-3,ASGDGFLYGYT
TRBV20-1,SARDNNQPQH
TRBV18,ASSPRQGAPHEQF
TRBV7-9,ASSLLAGEETQY
TRBV29-1,SALGLAERLSSYEQY
TRBV5-6,ASRVGSANTGELF
TRBV25-1,ASSESRRRSYEQY
TRBV6-1,ASSERGGQPQH
TRBV30,AWSSAGTGNTIY
TRBV5-1,ASSLNANTEAF
TRBV7-9,ASSLTGNRGYEQY
TRBV20-1,SARDPYEQY
TRBV19,ASSDSASETQY
TRBV20-1,SARDPGSGQF
TRBV4-3,ASSLWTGGGYGYT
TRBV4-1,ASSRLGLADSTDTQY
TRBV24-1,ATSADGDLKGYT
TRBV6-1,ASRSWTSGSPDTQY
TRBV20-1,SAVNRRAGTYEQY
TRBV4-2,ASSQDPGGGYPEAF
TRBV7-8,ASSQGRKGFYEQY
TRBV11-2,ASSPTDSFSYNSPLH
TRBV11-2,ASSLDRLGQF
TRBV7-2,ASSSPDSRTGYT
TRBV20-1,SARSGISPADTQY
TRBV6-1,ASRRSSQVNEQF
TRBV5-1,ASSLGTAGTYGYT
TRBV6-1,ASSPRAGREQY
TRBV11-3,ASSFDRDSPGYY
TRBV7-3,ASSLTPDQPQH
TRBV12-3/TRBV12-4,ATKLASGLEQY
TRBV3-1,ASSQDIRGGYT
TRBV7-2,ASSLVTGMNTEAF
TRBV3-1,ASSPRQDSYNEQF
TRBV18,ASSAGSYGYT
TRBV5-1,ASSFGTSGSSYNERF
TRBV5-4,ASTSSKNGYTEAF
TRBV12-3/TRBV12-4,ASSPNELAQH
TRBV30,AWSEAGFGELF
TRBV12-3/TRBV12-4,ASSQSSDGETQY
TRBV5-1,ASSLAGGRGRETQY
TRBV11-3,ASSPRLAGHTDTQY
TRBV12-5,ASGLVIGGQGARMNTEAF